This T cell receptor beta chain was recorded in a study of post-analysis software for immune sequencing data. The CDR3 runs 14 residues. CDR1 is MNHNY, CDR2 SVGAGI, per germline (reference sequence). TCR beta cDNA libraries included unique molecular identifiers. TCRdb recomputed calls from the PCR reads with MiXCR, one row per CDR3 protein. The data contain hundreds of thousands of distinct CDR3 sequences, 55% to 60% of them seen just once; the ten biggest clones take up 11%. On this clonotype itself: The antigen remains unidentified. One end of the junction does not line up with germline, which may come from a read error.

Study-level points and caveats: The study found TRBV5-6, TRBV5-1 and TRBV20-1 among roughly 5 TRBV segments more frequent in patients than controls.

The source material was blood. This receptor was taken from a girl aged 2 to 9 with multiple sclerosis. The chain carries TRBV6-6 and TRBJ1-4; a possible D gene is TRBD1 (6 bases). This CDR3 reads CASSPTGRNERLFF. The CDR3 DNA sequence: TGTGCCAGTTCACCGACAGGCCGTAATGAAAGACTGTTTTTT.